This T cell receptor beta chain is drawn from a study of cytomegalovirus exposure and HLA in healthy donors. PCR was performed using 60 Vbeta and 13 Jbeta primers. Method: immunoSEQ multiplex PCR; TCRdb's copy keeps in-frame clones and lacks some. The table records about 190,000 clones, 75% to 80% of them present only once. J gave up 1 base and V 4 bases, and 4 bases lay outside the gene matches. Germline CDR1 SGHAT, CDR2 FQDESV (reference sequence). The CDR3 is 15 residues long. The rearrangement joins TRBV11-1 to TRBJ2-7; 10 nucleotides agree with TRBD1. The clonotype originates from a woman in her twenties or thirties in good health and CMV-seropositive. The sample consisted of PBMCs. The CDR3 region has the DNA TGTGCCAGCAGCTCGGGACAGGGGCCGTCCTACGAGCAGTACTTC. Its protein product is CASSSGQGPSYEQYF.